Listed below are T cell receptor beta chains from one sample, sequenced in a study of CD8+CD57+ T cells in acquired aplastic anemia. TCRdb ran MiXCR on the reads and lists one entry per CDR3 protein. The profile shows a few hundred thousand distinct CDR3 sequences, 40% to 60% of them singletons. The sequenced material came from sorted CD4+, CD8+, or CD8+CD57+ T cells (not recorded which) from PBMCs. Receptor source: a human donor with aplastic anemia. Both conserved end residues are part of each CDR3. The D gene is left open where the match is weak. The size of a clone is reported for some rows only, either as once, few or many, or as a class for expanded clones.

clone size,J gene,V gene,D gene,CDR3 DNA,CDR3 protein
many,TRBJ2-3,TRBV4-1,TRBD1,TGCGCCAGCAGCGCTCGACAGGGGGTCACAGATACGCAGTATTTT,CASSARQGVTDTQYF
NA,TRBJ2-7,TRBV10-3,TRBD1,TGTGCCATCAACCCGGGACAGGGGGGCGTCGAGCAGTACTTC,CAINPGQGGVEQYF
NA,TRBJ2-1,TRBV20-1,TRBD1,TGCAGTGCGAGAGAGACAGGGGAATACAATGAGCAGTTCTTC,CSARETGEYNEQFF
few,TRBJ2-3,TRBV18,NA,TGTGCCAGCTCCGGGTTGGACAGACCGTATTTT,CASSGLDRPYF
NA,TRBJ1-5,TRBV15,NA,TGTGCCACCAGCAGAGAGTTGTCCTCTTCACAGCCCCAGCATTTT,CATSRELSSSQPQHF
many,TRBJ1-3,TRBV7-9,NA,TGTGCCAGCAGCCGGACTTCTACTGGAAACACCATATATTTT,CASSRTSTGNTIYF
many,TRBJ2-7,TRBV2,TRBD2,TGTGCCAGCAGTGCAGCACGGGGGGGCGAAACCTACGAGCAGTACTTC,CASSAARGGETYEQYF
many,TRBJ2-1,TRBV6-4,NA,TGTGCCAGCAGTGACTCGGGGGTAGGAGAGCAGTTCTTC,CASSDSGVGEQFF
NA,TRBJ2-1,TRBV7-2,TRBD2,TGTGCCAGCAGCAACAGTGGTCCTAGCGGGGGGTACAATGAGCAGTTCTTC,CASSNSGPSGGYNEQFF
few,TRBJ2-7,TRBV6-6,TRBD2,TGTGCCAGCAGTTACTCGGGACTAGCGGGGGTATACTACGAGCAGTACTTC,CASSYSGLAGVYYEQYF
many,TRBJ2-1,TRBV20-1,NA,TGCAGTGCTCCGCGGGGGCCAACCTCCTACAATGAGCAGTTCTTC,CSAPRGPTSYNEQFF
NA,TRBJ1-2,TRBV24-1,NA,TGTGCCACCTCTGCAGGACCGGCCTGCACCTTC,CATSAGPACTF
NA,TRBJ2-7,TRBV7-9,TRBD2,TGTGCCAGCGGTCTAGCGGATTACGAGCAGTACTTC,CASGLADYEQYF
NA,TRBJ2-7,TRBV7-8,NA,TGTGCCAGCAGCTTAGTTGGGACATACGAGCAGTACTTC,CASSLVGTYEQYF
NA,TRBJ2-7,TRBV7-3,NA,TGTGCCAGCATCCTAGAGGACAACGGGAACTACGAGCAGTACTTC,CASILEDNGNYEQYF
once,TRBJ2-5,TRBV29-1,NA,TGCAGCGCGCGGGGACAGCAAGAGACCCAGTACTTC,CSARGQQETQYF
NA,TRBJ2-1,TRBV6-1,TRBD1,TGTGCCAGCAGTTACTCGGGGGACAGGGCAATTCACAGCTCCTACGATGAGCAGTTCTTC,CASSYSGDRAIHSSYDEQFF
NA,TRBJ1-6,TRBV5-1,TRBD1,TGCGCCAGCAGCCAGTACGGGACAGAGGGGAGTCCCCTCCACTTT,CASSQYGTEGSPLHF
NA,TRBJ1-2,TRBV24-1,NA,TGTGCCACCAGCGAAAGTGGGAGGGCTCAGGCGAGTGGCTACACCTTC,CATSESGRAQASGYTF
NA,TRBJ2-2,TRBV7-8,NA,TGTGCCAGCAGCTTGGGGCCAAAAGGGGAGCTGTTTTTT,CASSLGPKGELFF
NA,TRBJ2-1,TRBV19,TRBD1,TGTGCCAGCAGTCCCTCAGGACAGGGGGCGGTTGAGCAGTTCTTC,CASSPSGQGAVEQFF
many,TRBJ2-1,TRBV9,NA,TGTGCCAGCAGCCTGGCCGTGGGTCATGAGCAGTTCTTC,CASSLAVGHEQFF
NA,TRBJ1-5,TRBV10-1,TRBD1,TGCGCCAGCAGTGTGGACAGGGGGCGCGGACAGCCCCAGCATTTT,CASSVDRGRGQPQHF
many,TRBJ1-1,TRBV19,NA,TGTGCCAGTAGTATAAGGGAGAACACTGAAGCTTTCTTT,CASSIRENTEAFF
many,TRBJ2-6,TRBV6-6,NA,TGTGCCAGCAGTTCTATCTCTGGGGCCAACGTCCTGACTTTC,CASSSISGANVLTF
many,TRBJ2-1,TRBV20-1,NA,TGCAGTGCTAGAGGGGACGCGGGGTTGGAAAATGAGCAGTTCTTC,CSARGDAGLENEQFF
many,TRBJ1-2,TRBV5-8,TRBD1,TGTGCCAGCAGGGCCACAGGGGACTATGGCTACACCTTC,CASRATGDYGYTF
many,TRBJ1-2,TRBV2,TRBD1,TGTGCCAGCAGGGACAGGGCGACGGGGGGCTACACCTTC,CASRDRATGGYTF
NA,TRBJ2-2,TRBV7-9,TRBD1,TGTGCCAGCAGCCCGGGACAGGGGACCACCGGGGAGCTGTCTTGG,CASSPGQGTTGELSW
many,TRBJ1-3,TRBV12-3/TRBV12-4,NA,TGTGCCAGCAGGACCGCGACCTCACGCTCTGGAAACACCATATATTTT,CASRTATSRSGNTIYF
few,TRBJ1-1,TRBV2,NA,TGTGCCAGCAGTGAACGTAGGAACACTGAAGCTTTCTTT,CASSERRNTEAFF
once,TRBJ2-3,TRBV7-6,NA,TGTGCCAGCAGCTTAGTACAGGGTACAGATACGCAGTATTTT,CASSLVQGTDTQYF
NA,TRBJ1-4,TRBV19,TRBD1,TGTGCCAGTAGTATGGGACAGGGTCTAGGTGTCGAAAAACTGTTTTTT,CASSMGQGLGVEKLFF
NA,TRBJ2-7,TRBV7-9,TRBD2,TGTGCCAGCAGCTTACCTAAGGGACTAGGACCAATTGACTACGAGCAGTACTTC,CASSLPKGLGPIDYEQYF
few,TRBJ2-3,TRBV20-1,TRBD2,TGCAGTGCCTGCGGGGCTAGCGGGACCCCGGATACGCAGTATTTT,CSACGASGTPDTQYF
many,TRBJ1-2,TRBV6-5,NA,TGTGCCAGCAGTTACTCGGGGCAACGGGGCGGCTACACCTTC,CASSYSGQRGGYTF
many,TRBJ1-5,TRBV19,TRBD1,TGTGCCAGTAGAGACAGGGCATATAGCAATCAGCCCCAGCATTTT,CASRDRAYSNQPQHF
NA,TRBJ2-5,TRBV7-2,NA,TGTGCCAGCAGCTTTACAGAGACCCAGTACTTC,CASSFTETQYF
NA,TRBJ2-5,TRBV7-9,NA,TGTGCCAGCAGCATGGGGAAAGAGACCCAGTACTTC,CASSMGKETQYF
NA,TRBJ1-3,TRBV5-1,TRBD1,TGCGCCAGCAGAGGGACAGGGGCTGGAAACACCATATATTTT,CASRGTGAGNTIYF
NA,TRBJ2-7,TRBV7-3,NA,TGTGCCAGCAGCTTACGCGCAGGGGATGCCGAGCAGTACTTC,CASSLRAGDAEQYF
NA,TRBJ1-1,TRBV7-9,TRBD1,TGTGCCAGCAGCTCAGGACAGGACGACACTGAAGCTTTCTTT,CASSSGQDDTEAFF
NA,TRBJ1-6,TRBV7-8,NA,TGTGCCAGCAGCTTAGACCTTCAGGGGCGGGATTCACCCCTCCACTTT,CASSLDLQGRDSPLHF
NA,TRBJ2-1,TRBV20-1,TRBD2,TGCAGCGTCAACGGGGGGGAGATTAATGAGCAGTTCTTC,CSVNGGEINEQFF
NA,TRBJ2-7,TRBV20-1,TRBD1,TGCAGTGCTATCGGGACAGGCACCTACGAGCAGTACTTC,CSAIGTGTYEQYF
many,TRBJ1-1,TRBV2,NA,TGTGCCAGCACGGGGGCATCCAGGCCTTCAGGGACTGAAGCTTTCTTT,CASTGASRPSGTEAFF
many,TRBJ2-3,TRBV12-3/TRBV12-4,NA,TGTGCCAGCAGTTTTTCCCGGGCAGGGGGGGATACGCAGTATTTT,CASSFSRAGGDTQYF
NA,TRBJ1-2,TRBV5-1,TRBD1,TGCGCCAGCAGGCCCGGGACAGGGGCGGACTATGGCTACACCTTC,CASRPGTGADYGYTF
many,TRBJ1-2,TRBV28,NA,TGTGCCAGCAGCTCCGGCGGCTATGGCTACACCTTC,CASSSGGYGYTF
NA,TRBJ1-6,TRBV4-1,NA,TGCGCCAGCAGCCCATCCGTCGGGACTATTAGTTCACCCCTCCACTTT,CASSPSVGTISSPLHF
NA,TRBJ1-5,TRBV12-3/TRBV12-4,NA,TGTGCCAGCAGTTTAAGGGGGGGGGGTTTGGGCAATCAGCCCCAGCATTTT,CASSLRGGGLGNQPQHF